The present TCR beta chain was sequenced within a study of regulatory and conventional T cells in breast cancer. Trimming shortened V by 10 bases and J by 6 bases, and 13 bases separated the two germline ends. The germline gives CDR1 MNHNY, CDR2 SVGAGI (reference sequence). The CDR3 contains 11 residues. Via MiXCR, TCRdb re-called the PCR reads, giving one row per CDR3 protein. The table records over a thousand distinct CDR3 sequences, approximately 70% of them present only once. The clonotype comes from a female donor in good health. The chain is built from TRBV6-6 and TRBJ2-7, with a possible D match to TRBD1 (6 bases). The sample consisted of regulatory T cells from blood. CDR3 nucleotides: TGTGCCACGCGTAGGGGGACCGAGCAGTACTTC. It is translated as CATRRGTEQYF.